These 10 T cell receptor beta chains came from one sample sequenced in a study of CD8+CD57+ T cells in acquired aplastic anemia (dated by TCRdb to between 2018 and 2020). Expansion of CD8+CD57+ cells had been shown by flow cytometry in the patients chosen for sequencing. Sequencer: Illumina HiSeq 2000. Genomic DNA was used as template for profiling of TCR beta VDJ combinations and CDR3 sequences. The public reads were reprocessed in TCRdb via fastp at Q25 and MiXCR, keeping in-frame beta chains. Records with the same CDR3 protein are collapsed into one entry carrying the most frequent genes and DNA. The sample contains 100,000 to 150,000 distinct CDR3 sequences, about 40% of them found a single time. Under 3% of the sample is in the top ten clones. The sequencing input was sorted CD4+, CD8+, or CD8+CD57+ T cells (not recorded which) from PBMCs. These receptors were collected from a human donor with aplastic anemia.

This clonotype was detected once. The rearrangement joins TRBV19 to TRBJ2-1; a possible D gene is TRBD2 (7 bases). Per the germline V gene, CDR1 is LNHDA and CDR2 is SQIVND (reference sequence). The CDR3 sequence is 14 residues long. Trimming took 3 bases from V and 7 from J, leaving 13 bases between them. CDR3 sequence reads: CASSIVEGGNEQFF. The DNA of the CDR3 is TGTGCCAGTAGTATTGTGGAGGGGGGGAATGAGCAGTTCTTC.

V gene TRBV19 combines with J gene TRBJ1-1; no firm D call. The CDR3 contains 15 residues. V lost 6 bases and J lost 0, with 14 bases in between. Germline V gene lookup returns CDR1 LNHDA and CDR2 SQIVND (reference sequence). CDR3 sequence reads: CASRAPFGVNTEAFF. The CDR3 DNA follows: TGTGCCAGTAGGGCCCCGTTCGGAGTGAACACTGAAGCTTTCTTT.

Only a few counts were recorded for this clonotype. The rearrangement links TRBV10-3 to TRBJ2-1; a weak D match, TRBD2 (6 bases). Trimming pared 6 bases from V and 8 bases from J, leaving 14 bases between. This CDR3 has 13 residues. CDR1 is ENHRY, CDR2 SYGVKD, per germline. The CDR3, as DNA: TGTGCCATCAGAATGGGCGGGGAGTATGAGCAGTTCTTC. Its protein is CAIRMGGEYEQFF.

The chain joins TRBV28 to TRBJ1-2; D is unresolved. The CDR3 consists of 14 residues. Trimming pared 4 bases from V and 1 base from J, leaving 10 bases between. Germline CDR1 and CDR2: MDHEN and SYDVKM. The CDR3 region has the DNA TGTGCCAGCAGTTCGTCGGGGAGTAACTATGGCTACACCTTC. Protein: CASSSSGSNYGYTF.

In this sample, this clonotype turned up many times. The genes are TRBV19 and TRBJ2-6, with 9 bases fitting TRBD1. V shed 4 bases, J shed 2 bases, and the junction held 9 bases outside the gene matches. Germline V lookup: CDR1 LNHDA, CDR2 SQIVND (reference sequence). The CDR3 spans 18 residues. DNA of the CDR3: TGTGCCAGTAGTACCTACAGGGGGCCGACTGCTGGGGCCAACGTCCTGACTTTC. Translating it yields CASSTYRGPTAGANVLTF. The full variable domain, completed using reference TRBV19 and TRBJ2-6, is DGGITQSPKYLFRKEGQNVTLSCEQNLNHDAMYWYRQDPGQGLRLIYYSQIVNDFQKGDIAEGYSVSREKKESFPLTVTSAQKNPTAFYLCASSTYRGPTAGANVLTFGAGSRLTVL.

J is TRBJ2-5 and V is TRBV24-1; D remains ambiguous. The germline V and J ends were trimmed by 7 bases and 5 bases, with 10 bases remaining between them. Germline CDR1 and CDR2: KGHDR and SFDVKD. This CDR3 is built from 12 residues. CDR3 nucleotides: TGTGCCACCAGAGGGCCTGGGGAGACCCAGTACTTC. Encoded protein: CATRGPGETQYF.

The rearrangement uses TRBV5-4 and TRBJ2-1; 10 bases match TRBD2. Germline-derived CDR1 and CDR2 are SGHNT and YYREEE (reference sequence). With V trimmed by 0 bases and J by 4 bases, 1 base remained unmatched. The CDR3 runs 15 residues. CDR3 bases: TGTGCCAGCAGCTTGGGTAGCGGGGGGTACAATGAGCAGTTCTTC. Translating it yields CASSLGSGGYNEQFF.

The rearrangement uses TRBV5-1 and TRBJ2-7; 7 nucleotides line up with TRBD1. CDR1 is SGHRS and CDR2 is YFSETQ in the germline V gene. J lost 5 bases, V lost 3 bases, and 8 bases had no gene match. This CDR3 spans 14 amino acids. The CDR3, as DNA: TGCGCCAGCAGCTACGAGACAGGGTCCCACGAGCAGTACGTC. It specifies CASSYETGSHEQYV.

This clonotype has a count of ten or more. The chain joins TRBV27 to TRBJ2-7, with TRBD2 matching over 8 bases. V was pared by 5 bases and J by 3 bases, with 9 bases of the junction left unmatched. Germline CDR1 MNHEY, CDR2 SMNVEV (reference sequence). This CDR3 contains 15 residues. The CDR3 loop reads CASSLQPGLVYEQYF. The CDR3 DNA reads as TGTGCCAGCAGTCTCCAACCGGGACTAGTCTACGAGCAGTACTTC.

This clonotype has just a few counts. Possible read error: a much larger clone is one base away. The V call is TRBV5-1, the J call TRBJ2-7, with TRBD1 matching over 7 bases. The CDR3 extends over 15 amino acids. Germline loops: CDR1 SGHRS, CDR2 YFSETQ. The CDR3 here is CAGSRNTGQAYEQYF. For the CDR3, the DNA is TGCGCCGGCAGCCGAAATACCGGACAGGCCTACGAGCAGTACTTC. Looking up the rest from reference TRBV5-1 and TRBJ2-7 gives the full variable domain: KAGVTQTPRYLIKTRGQQVTLSCSPISGHRSVSWYQQTPGQGLQFLFEYFSETQRNKGNFPGRFSGRQFSNSRSEMNVSTLELGDSALYLCAGSRNTGQAYEQYFGPGTRLTVT.